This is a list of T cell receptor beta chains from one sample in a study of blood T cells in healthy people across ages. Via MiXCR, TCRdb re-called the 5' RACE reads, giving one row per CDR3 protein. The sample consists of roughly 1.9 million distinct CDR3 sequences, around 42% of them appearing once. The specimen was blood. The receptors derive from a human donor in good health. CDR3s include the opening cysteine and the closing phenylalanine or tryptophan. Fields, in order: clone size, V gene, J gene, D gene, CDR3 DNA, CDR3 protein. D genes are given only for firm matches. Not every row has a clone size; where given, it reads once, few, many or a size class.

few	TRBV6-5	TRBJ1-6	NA	TGTGCCAGCAGTTACACAGGTTCAAGGGGGATTAATTCACCCCTCCACTTT	CASSYTGSRGINSPLHF
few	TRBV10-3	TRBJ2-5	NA	TGTGCCATCGGCGACGTATGGGTAAAGACCCAGTACTTC	CAIGDVWVKTQYF
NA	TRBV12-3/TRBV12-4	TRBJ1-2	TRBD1	TGTGCCAGCAGCAGACTAGGGGGCAACTATGGCTACACCTTC	CASSRLGGNYGYTF
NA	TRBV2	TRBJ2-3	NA	TGTGCCAGCACCCAGACACTTCACACAGATACGCAGTATTTT	CASTQTLHTDTQYF
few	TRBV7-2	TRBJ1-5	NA	TGTGCCAGCAGCAGGATGGATTATAGCAATCAGCCCCAGCATTTT	CASSRMDYSNQPQHF
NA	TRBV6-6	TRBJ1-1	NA	TGTGCCAGCAGTTCCCTTAACGGTTGGCCTGAAGCTTTCTTT	CASSSLNGWPEAFF
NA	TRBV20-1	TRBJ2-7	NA	TGCAGTGCTACGACAACCTACGAGCAGTACTTC	CSATTTYEQYF
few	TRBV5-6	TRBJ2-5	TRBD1	TGTGCCAGCAGCTTCCTGACAGGGGAAGAGACCCAGTACTTC	CASSFLTGEETQYF
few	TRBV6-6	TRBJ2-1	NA	TGTGCCAGCAGTTACACAAATCCGTTATACAATGAGCAGTTCTTC	CASSYTNPLYNEQFF
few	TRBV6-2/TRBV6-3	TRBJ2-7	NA	TGTGCCAGCAGTGCCCTGGGGGACAACCCCTACGAGCAGTACTTC	CASSALGDNPYEQYF
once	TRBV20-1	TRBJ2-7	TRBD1	TGCAGTGCTGGGAACAGGGGGTACGAGCAGTACTTC	CSAGNRGYEQYF
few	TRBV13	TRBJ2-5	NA	TGTGCCAGCAGCCCCCGGGGGATAAGGCAAGAGACCCAGTACTTC	CASSPRGIRQETQYF
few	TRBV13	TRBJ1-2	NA	TGTGCCAGCAGCTTAACATCGGACTATGGCTACACCTTC	CASSLTSDYGYTF
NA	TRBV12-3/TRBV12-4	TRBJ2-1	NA	TGTGCCAGCAATTTAACGGGGGGCCTAGTTCCCAACAATGAGCAGTTCTTC	CASNLTGGLVPNNEQFF
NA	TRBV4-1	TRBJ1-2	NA	TGCGCCAGCGGAACGACACTGGATGGCTACACCTTC	CASGTTLDGYTF
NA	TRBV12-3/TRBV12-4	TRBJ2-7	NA	TGTGCCAGCAGCCTTAGAGGGGGGGCAAAAGAGCAGTACTTC	CASSLRGGAKEQYF
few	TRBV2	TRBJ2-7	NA	TGTGCCAGCAGCAACTACAACAGGGTGGGCGAGCAGTACTTC	CASSNYNRVGEQYF
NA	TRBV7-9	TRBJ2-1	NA	TGTGCCACAAACCGCGGGGGCCCCAGTTACAATGAGCAGTTCTTC	CATNRGGPSYNEQFF
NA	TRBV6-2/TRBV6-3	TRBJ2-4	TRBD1	TGTGCCAGCAGCGGGACAGGGGGCAACATTCAGTACTTC	CASSGTGGNIQYF
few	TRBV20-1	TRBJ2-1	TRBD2	TGCAGTGCTATACGGACGGTAGCGGGGTCCTACAATGAGCAGTTCTTC	CSAIRTVAGSYNEQFF
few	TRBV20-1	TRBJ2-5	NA	TGCAGTGCATTTCTATCACCTCAAGAGACCCAGTACTTC	CSAFLSPQETQYF
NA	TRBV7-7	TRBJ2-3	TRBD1	TGTGCCAGCAGCCCCTGGACAGGCCTAAGCACAGATACGCAGTATTTT	CASSPWTGLSTDTQYF
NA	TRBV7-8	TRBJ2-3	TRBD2	TGTGCCAGCACCCAACGTCGGGCTAGCGGGGGGCGGAGCACAGATACGCAGTATTTT	CASTQRRASGGRSTDTQYF
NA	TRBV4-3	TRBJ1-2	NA	TGCGCCAGCAGCCAAGCCTTTCGGGGGAACTATGGCTACACCTTC	CASSQAFRGNYGYTF
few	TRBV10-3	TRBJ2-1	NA	TGTGCCATCAGTCCCGGGACCCAAGAAAGTCAGTTCTTC	CAISPGTQESQFF
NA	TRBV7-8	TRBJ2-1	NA	TGTGCCAGCAGCCCGCGGACAGACAGCAGGGGGTTCTTC	CASSPRTDSRGFF
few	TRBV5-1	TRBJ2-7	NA	TGCGCCAGCAGCTTTTCCACTCTTGACGGGACCTACGAGCAGTACTTC	CASSFSTLDGTYEQYF
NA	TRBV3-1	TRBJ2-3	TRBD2	TGTGCCAGCAGCCAAGAGGGACTAGCGGGGGGATCCACAGATACGCAGTATTTT	CASSQEGLAGGSTDTQYF
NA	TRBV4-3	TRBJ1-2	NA	TGCGCCAGCAGCCAAGATTATAGTCGGGGAGACCCACCTTATGGCTACACCTTC	CASSQDYSRGDPPYGYTF
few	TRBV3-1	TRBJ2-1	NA	TGTGCCAGCAGCCAAGAAACAGGGACAAATGAGCAGTTCTTC	CASSQETGTNEQFF
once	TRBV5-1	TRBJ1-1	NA	TGCGCCAGCAGCTTGGGTGTAAACACTGAAGTTTTCTTT	CASSLGVNTEVFF
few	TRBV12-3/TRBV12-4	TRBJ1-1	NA	TGTGCCAGCAGCCTGGGGTTCGGCACTGAAGCTTTCTTT	CASSLGFGTEAFF
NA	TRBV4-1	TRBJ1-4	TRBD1	TGCGCCAGCAGCCCACTCGCCGGCGGGACAGCTAATGAAAAACTGTTTTTT	CASSPLAGGTANEKLFF
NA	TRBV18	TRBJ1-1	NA	TGTGCCAGCTCACAGACAGACGGTGAAGCTTTCTTT	CASSQTDGEAFF
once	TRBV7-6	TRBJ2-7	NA	TGTGCCAGCAGCTTAGGAGGGACTCGAACCTACGAGCAGTACTTC	CASSLGGTRTYEQYF
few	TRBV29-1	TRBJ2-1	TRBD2	TGCAGCGTCCTAGAGCGGGGGCTGGAGCAGTTCTTC	CSVLERGLEQFF
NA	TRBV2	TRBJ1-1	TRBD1	TGTGCCAGCAGTGGACAGGGGGCGGGTGAAGCTTTCTTT	CASSGQGAGEAFF
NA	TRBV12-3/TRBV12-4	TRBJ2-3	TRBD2	TGTGCCAGCAGGGGACTAGCGGGGGGCGGCATGGGTCGGACAGATACGCAGTATTTT	CASRGLAGGGMGRTDTQYF
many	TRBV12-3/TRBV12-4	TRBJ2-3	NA	TGTGCCAGCAGTTTTGGGGGTGCTCTAGCGAGCACAGATACGCAGTATTTT	CASSFGGALASTDTQYF
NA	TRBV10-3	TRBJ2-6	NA	TGTGCCATCGGAAACAGGGAATCTGGGGCCAACGTCCTGACTTTC	CAIGNRESGANVLTF
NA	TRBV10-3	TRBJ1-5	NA	TGTGCCATCAGTGAGCCCGGACAGCCCCGGCATCAGCCCCAGCATTTT	CAISEPGQPRHQPQHF
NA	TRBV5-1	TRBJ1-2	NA	TGCGCCAGCAGCCAGACAACCCTCAGGGAGCATGGCTACACCTTC	CASSQTTLREHGYTF
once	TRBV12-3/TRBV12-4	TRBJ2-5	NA	TGTGCCAGCAGTCCCGGCCACCAAGAGACCCATTACTTC	CASSPGHQETHYF
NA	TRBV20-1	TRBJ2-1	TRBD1	TGCAGTGCTAGAAACCCGGGACAGGGGGCCCTATTGTACAATGAGCAGTTCTTC	CSARNPGQGALLYNEQFF
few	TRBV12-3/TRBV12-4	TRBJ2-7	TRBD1	TGTGCCAGCAGTTATGGGACAGGATTCTACGAGCAGTACTTC	CASSYGTGFYEQYF
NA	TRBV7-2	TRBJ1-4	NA	TGTGCCAGCAGCCCAGGGATCTCGAGCCTCCAGATCGAAAAACTGTTTTTT	CASSPGISSLQIEKLFF
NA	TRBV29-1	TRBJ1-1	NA	TGCAGCGTGGCTACAGGGAGCCGTGGACCTGAAGCTTTCTTT	CSVATGSRGPEAFF